This T cell receptor beta chain was sequenced in a study of OX40 agonist ivuxolimab in advanced cancers. In terms of the full investigation: Ivuxolimab, which targeted the costimulatory receptor OX40 (CD134), was an agonistic, fully human IgG2 monoclonal antibody. Intravenous ivuxolimab was administered to patients every 2 weeks at six dose levels: 0.01, 0.1, 0.3, 1.5, 3 and 10 mg/kg. Of the approximately 54 patients in dose escalation, 19 had hepatocellular carcinoma, roughly 15 had melanoma, 9 had renal cell carcinoma and 9 had head and neck cancer. A male proportion of under 85% and a mean age of around 60 years, ranging from 23 to 79, were recorded for the dose-escalation cohort. Patients were allowed to have had prior anti-PD-1, anti-PD-L1 or anti-CTLA-4 therapy, and around 40% of the dose-escalation patients had previously received checkpoint inhibitors. Partial responses were achieved by three dose-escalation patients, of whom one had hepatocellular carcinoma and two had cutaneous melanoma. Peripheral TCRbeta sequencing was intended to test whether TCR sequence diversity was altered and clonal T-cell expansion was caused by ivuxolimab. The paper covers the monotherapy dose-escalation part of the phase I ivuxolimab trial, which included N of about 50 patients. What the study reported, not specific to this receptor: Clonal expansion of both CD4+ and CD8+ blood T cells was observed from baseline to week 6 at doses 0.1 to 3.0 mg/kg. In the 0.1-3.0 mg/kg groups, partial responders had among the lowest normalized peripheral clonal expansion, particularly in CD8+ T cells. The antigen specificity of the clonally expanded peripheral T cells was not determined. Low levels of normalized T-cell clonal expansion were also shown by some nonresponding patients. After ivuxolimab, CD8+ T cells had more expanded clones than CD4+ T cells on average.

In regard to this clone: This receptor's antigen is unknown. Base qualities are not provided; no much larger clone lies one nucleotide away.

The trial excluded patients who had a history of autoimmune disease or were on systemic immunosuppression. In every dose cohort, peripheral blood was drawn for TCR sequencing at baseline, cycle 4 day 1, and cycle 7 day 1. The samples were taken from a phase I, first-in-human, multicenter, open-label dose-escalation trial of ivuxolimab. Adults with locally advanced or metastatic melanoma, renal cell carcinoma, hepatocellular carcinoma or head and neck squamous cell carcinoma were enrolled in the trial. Before TCR sequencing, CD4+ and CD8+ T cells were separately sorted from peripheral blood. Genomic DNA was isolated from the sorted cells so that the TCRbeta CDR3 region could be sequenced. TCRbeta CDR3 regions were sequenced using the immunoSEQ Assay. TCRdb retrieved this table from immuneACCESS and kept in-frame rearrangements only. Not all clones are present; in checked studies, unresolved V genes account for under half, and no reason is known for the remainder. Counted in this sample were 40,000 to 45,000 clones; 75% to 90% of them appeared once. 4.2% of the sample goes to the ten largest clones.

The cysteine opens and the phenylalanine closes a CDR3 of 14 amino acids. Kept here is only the CDR3 DNA, which spans 42 bases and is read in frame from base 1. V is cut by 6 bases and J by 0 bases, and the space between the germline ends is 6 bases. CDR1 and CDR2 are read off the germline V gene as SNHLY and FYNNEI. The rearrangement joined TRBV2 to TRBJ1-6, with an unclear D gene assignment. The sequence was obtained from an adult with an advanced solid tumor such as melanoma, head and neck, liver or kidney cancer. Sample: CD4+ or CD8+ T cells sorted from blood, taken in a trial of the OX40 agonist ivuxolimab. The sequence in DNA is TGTGCCAGCAGGCAGAGCTCCTATAATTCACCCCTCCACTTT. Its protein is CASRQSSYNSPLHF.